This T cell receptor (beta chain) was sequenced in a study of CD8 T cells in ankylosing spondylitis. The study's findings and limits: Blood of patients with ankylosing spondylitis appeared to be characterized by a TCR beta motif of about 8 highly homologous variants. CD8+ by phenotype, disease-linked clones were relatively rare in peripheral blood.

CDR3 length: 15 residues. Germline lookup yields CDR1 SGHRS and CDR2 YFSETQ. TCRdb recomputed calls from the 5' RACE reads with MiXCR, one row per CDR3 protein. Of roughly 220,000 distinct CDR3 sequences in the sample, about 10% were seen once. With regard to this clonotype: Its target is unknown. A much larger clone is a single base away; this may be a read error.

J is TRBJ1-1 and V is TRBV5-1; 8 nucleotides match TRBD1. The TCR originated in a male donor with ankylosing spondylitis or in good health (not recorded which). Material: blood, either unsorted or a sorted T cell fraction (not recorded which). The CDR3 loop reads CASRLEIDRGTEAFF. CDR3 DNA: TGCGCCAGCAGATTGGAAATAGACAGGGGCACTGAAGCTTTCTTT.